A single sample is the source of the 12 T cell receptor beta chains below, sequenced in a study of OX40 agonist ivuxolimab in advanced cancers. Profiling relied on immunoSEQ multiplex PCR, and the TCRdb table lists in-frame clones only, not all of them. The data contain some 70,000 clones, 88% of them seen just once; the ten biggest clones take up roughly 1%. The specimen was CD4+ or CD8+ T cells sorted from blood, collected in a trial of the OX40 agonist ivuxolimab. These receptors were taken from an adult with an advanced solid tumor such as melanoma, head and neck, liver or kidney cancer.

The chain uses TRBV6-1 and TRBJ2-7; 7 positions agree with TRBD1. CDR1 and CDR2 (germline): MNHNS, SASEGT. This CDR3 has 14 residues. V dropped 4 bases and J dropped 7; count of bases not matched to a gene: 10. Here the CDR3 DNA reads TGTGCCAGCAGTGCCGGGACAGAGACTCGGGAGCAGTACTTC. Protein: CASSAGTETREQYF.

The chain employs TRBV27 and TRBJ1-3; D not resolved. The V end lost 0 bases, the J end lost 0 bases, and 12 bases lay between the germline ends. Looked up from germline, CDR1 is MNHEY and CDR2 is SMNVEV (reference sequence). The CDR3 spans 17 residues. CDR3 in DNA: TGTGCCAGCAGTTTATCTTCTGGAGGCGTCTCTGGAAACACCATATATTTT. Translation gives CASSLSSGGVSGNTIYF.

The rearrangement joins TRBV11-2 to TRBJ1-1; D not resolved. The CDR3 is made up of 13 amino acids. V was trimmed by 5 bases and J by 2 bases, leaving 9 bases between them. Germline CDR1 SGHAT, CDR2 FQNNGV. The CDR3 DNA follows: TGTGCCAGCAGCCTCGGCCAAAACACTGAAGCTTTCTTT. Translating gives CASSLGQNTEAFF.

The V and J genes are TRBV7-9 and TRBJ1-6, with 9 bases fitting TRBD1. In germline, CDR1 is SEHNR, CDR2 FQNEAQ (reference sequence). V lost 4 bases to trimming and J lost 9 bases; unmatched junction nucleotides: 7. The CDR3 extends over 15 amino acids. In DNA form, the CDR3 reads TGTGCCAGCAGCTCCCACAGGGGGCAAGGTTCACCCCTCCACTTT. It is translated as CASSSHRGQGSPLHF.

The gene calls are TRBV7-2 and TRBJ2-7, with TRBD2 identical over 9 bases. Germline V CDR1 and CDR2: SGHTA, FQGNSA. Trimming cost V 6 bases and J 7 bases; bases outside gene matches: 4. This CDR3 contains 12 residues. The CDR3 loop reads CASRPGLAEQYF. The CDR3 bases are TGTGCCAGCAGACCCGGACTAGCGGAGCAGTACTTC.

CDR3 sequence: CAWSAGPGGPSGNTIYF. The CDR3 nucleotides read TGTGCCTGGAGCGCGGGGCCGGGGGGGCCCTCTGGAAACACCATATATTTT. The rearrangement joins TRBV30 to TRBJ1-3; possibly TRBD1 for D (6 bases). Germline lookup yields CDR1 GTSNPN and CDR2 SVGIG (reference sequence). The CDR3 runs to 17 residues. V was shortened by 3 bases and J by 0 bases, with 18 bases between the two germline ends.

The CDR3 DNA follows: TGTGCCTCCAGGGAGGCCCAGGGGGAGCAGTTCTTC. This sequence encodes CASREAQGEQFF. This chain links TRBV10-3 with TRBJ2-1, with D perhaps assigned TRBD1 or TRBD2 (6 bases each). V gave up 11 bases and J gave up 10 bases, with 18 bases separating them. In germline, CDR1 is ENHRY, CDR2 SYGVKD. The CDR3 spans 12 residues.

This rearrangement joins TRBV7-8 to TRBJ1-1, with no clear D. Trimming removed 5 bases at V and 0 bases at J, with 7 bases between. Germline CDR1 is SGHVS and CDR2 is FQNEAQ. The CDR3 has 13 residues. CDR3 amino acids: CASSPLMNTEAFF. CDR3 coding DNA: TGTGCCAGCAGCCCCTTAATGAACACTGAAGCTTTCTTT.

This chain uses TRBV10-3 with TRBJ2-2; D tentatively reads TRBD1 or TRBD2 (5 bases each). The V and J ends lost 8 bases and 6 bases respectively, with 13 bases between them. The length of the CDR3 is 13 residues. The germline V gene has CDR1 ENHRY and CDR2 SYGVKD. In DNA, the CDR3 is TGTGCCATCGGGGGATACCAATCCGGGGAGCTGTTTTTT. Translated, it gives CAIGGYQSGELFF.

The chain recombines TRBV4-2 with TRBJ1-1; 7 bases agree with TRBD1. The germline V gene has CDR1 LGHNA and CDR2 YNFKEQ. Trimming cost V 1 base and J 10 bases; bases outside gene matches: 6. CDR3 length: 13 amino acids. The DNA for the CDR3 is TGTGCCAGCAGCCAAGTATCGGCAGGGGGAGCTTTCTTT. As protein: CASSQVSAGGAFF.

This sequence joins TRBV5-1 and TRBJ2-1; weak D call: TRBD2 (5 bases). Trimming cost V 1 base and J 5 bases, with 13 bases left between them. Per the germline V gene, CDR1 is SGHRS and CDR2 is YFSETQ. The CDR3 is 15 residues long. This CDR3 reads CASSLLVAGDNEQFF. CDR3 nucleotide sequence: TGCGCCAGCAGCTTGTTAGTTGCCGGGGACAATGAGCAGTTCTTC.

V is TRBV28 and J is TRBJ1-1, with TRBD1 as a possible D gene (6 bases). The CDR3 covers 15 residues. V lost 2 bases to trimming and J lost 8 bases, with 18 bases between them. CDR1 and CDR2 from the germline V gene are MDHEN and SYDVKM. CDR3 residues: CASSLSQGQGLEAFF. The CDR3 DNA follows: TGTGCCAGCAGTTTAAGTCAGGGGCAGGGACTCGAAGCTTTCTTT.